The present TCR beta chain was sequenced within a study of T-cell memory formation after mild COVID-19 (dated by TCRdb to the early 2020s). The study in broad terms: TCR sequence clusters from the two donors were largely donor specific. In a couple of donors, T-cell clones that expanded and contracted after mild COVID-19 were followed by sequencing TCRalpha and TCRbeta repertoires longitudinally. Two young, previously healthy adult volunteers made up the cohort, one male and one female. Paper-wide results and their limitations: The study included only a couple of mild cases, and larger cohorts that include severe cases with pre-infection samples were judged to be necessary. Contracting CD4+ clones were located mainly in the CM and EM memory subsets, whereas CD8+ clones were found to be enriched in EMRA. Balanced CD4/CD8 phenotypes were observed for clones contracting from day 15 to 85, whereas a bias towards CD4+ was observed for a second wave of clones expanding from day 15 to 37. Some responding clones were detected in pre-infection memory, which suggested that pre-existing cross-reactive memory T cells had joined the SARS-CoV-2 response. Whether the second-wave clones peaking on day 37 were SARS-CoV-2 specific was not confirmed.

CDR1 and CDR2 are drawn from the germline V gene: LGHNA, YNFKEQ. The V end loses 2 bases and the J end loses 0 bases, and a stretch of 22 bases separates them. Reading from cysteine to phenylalanine, the CDR3 counts 20 amino acids. The sequence is cut down to CDR3 DNA, 60 bases in frame from base 1. Ficoll-Paque density gradient centrifugation was the method used to isolate PBMCs. TCRdb shows the sequencer as Illumina NovaSeq 6000. Using 5'RACE with constant-segment primers, TCRalpha and TCRbeta cDNA libraries were constructed, with sample barcodes and unique molecular identifiers added in the process. RNA was extracted from every sample with Trizol reagent. Library amplification was performed in two PCR steps, and a second sample barcode and Illumina TruSeq adapters were introduced in the second step. Libraries were sequenced on an Illumina NovaSeq with 2 x 150 bp paired-end reads. The paper's data handling went like this. Reads were demultiplexed and collapsed into UMI-guided consensus sequences with migec v1.2.7. Using mixcr v2.1.11, UMI consensuses were aligned to TRA and TRB V and J templates and then assembled into clonotypes. A clonotype was counted as expanded or contracted only if both edgeR and NoisET called the change significant, with noise models trained on biological replicates. edgeR calls used a false discovery rate-adjusted p below 0.01 and a log2 fold-change threshold of 1. As an exploratory analysis of dynamics, max-normalized trajectories of the 1000 most abundant clonotypes were examined by PCA with hierarchical clustering. Separately sequenced CD4+ and CD8+ repertoires were used to assign the CD4 or CD8 phenotype of responding clones. TCRdb trimmed the raw reads at Q25, called clones with MiXCR and kept productive beta chains. Identical CDR3 protein sequences are pooled into one entry, listed with their most common genes and DNA. None of the V and J calls come from the authors' own analysis; TCRdb made them. The sample has 130,000 to 150,000 distinct CDR3 sequences on record, around 21% of them singletons. The top ten hold around 2.5% of the sample.

This clonotype came up a few times. This clone's antigen is unknown. No much larger clone is present one base from it, and per-base qualities are unavailable. The V and J genes are TRBV4-2 and TRBJ2-2; the D assignment is uncertain and may be TRBD1 or TRBD2, with 6 bases supporting each. The sequenced sample was PBMCs or a T cell subset sorted from them (not recorded which). The TCR sequence derives from an adult woman who had mild COVID-19 (a few samples of this study predate the infection). The sample titles of this study are shuffled in the database, so cell type and time point are left out; the donor was told from shared clones. The sequenced DNA: TGTGCCAGCAGCCAATTTGGGGGGCTAGCGAAACAATCGAACACCGGGGAGCTGTTTTTT. This yields the protein CASSQFGGLAKQSNTGELFF.